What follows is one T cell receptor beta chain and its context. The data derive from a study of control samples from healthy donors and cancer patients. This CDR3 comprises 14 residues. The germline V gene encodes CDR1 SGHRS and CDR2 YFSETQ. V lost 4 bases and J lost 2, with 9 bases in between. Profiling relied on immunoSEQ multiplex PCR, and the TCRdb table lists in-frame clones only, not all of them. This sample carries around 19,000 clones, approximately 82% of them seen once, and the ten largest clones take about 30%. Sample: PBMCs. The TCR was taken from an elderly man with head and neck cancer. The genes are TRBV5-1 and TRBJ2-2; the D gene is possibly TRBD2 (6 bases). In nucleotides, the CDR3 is TGCGCCAGCAGCCCGGACTATAACACCGGGGAGCTGTTTTTT. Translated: CASSPDYNTGELFF.